The rows below give T cell receptor beta chains drawn from one sample of a study of blood T cell repertoires in COVID-19. Produced via immunoSEQ multiplex PCR; TCRdb's table is partial and in-frame only. This sample carries 200,000 to 250,000 clones, roughly 90% of them seen once, and the ten largest clones take 6.2%. Sequencing input: peripheral blood. All receptors come from a man between 60 and 70 years old with acute or convalescent COVID-19. CDR3s include the opening cysteine and the closing phenylalanine or tryptophan. D genes are given only for firm matches. Clone size is shown for a subset of rows, as once, few, many or a class of expanded clone.

V: TRBV7-8; D: .; size: .; J: TRBJ2-7; DNA: TGTGCCAGCAGCTCCACGGGGGAAAAGGGTTACGAGCAGTACTTC; CDR3: CASSSTGEKGYEQYF
V: TRBV28; D: .; size: .; J: TRBJ1-2; DNA: TGTGCCAGCAGACAGGGTTGGGACTATGGCTACACCTTC; CDR3: CASRQGWDYGYTF
V: TRBV27; D: .; size: .; J: TRBJ2-1; DNA: TGTGCCAGCACCCCGCTGGTGGGAGCCCACAATGAGCAGTTCTTC; CDR3: CASTPLVGAHNEQFF
V: TRBV6-5; D: .; size: .; J: TRBJ2-3; DNA: TGTGCCAGCAGGGAGCAGGGGGGAGATACGCAGTATTTT; CDR3: CASREQGGDTQYF
V: TRBV30; D: .; size: .; J: TRBJ1-2; DNA: TGTGCCTGGAGTGGCGAACGGTCGGGCTACACCTTC; CDR3: CAWSGERSGYTF
V: TRBV19; D: .; size: .; J: TRBJ1-2; DNA: TGTGCCAGTAAAAACCCGGAGACGGAGTATGGCTACACCTTC; CDR3: CASKNPETEYGYTF
V: TRBV27; D: TRBD2; size: .; J: TRBJ2-1; DNA: TGTGCCAGCTGTCTAGCGGGAGGAGGAAATGAGCAGTTCTTC; CDR3: CASCLAGGGNEQFF
V: TRBV19; D: .; size: .; J: TRBJ1-1; DNA: TGTGCCAGTAGTATCAGGGCATCCATGAACACTGAAGCTTTCTTT; CDR3: CASSIRASMNTEAFF
V: TRBV5-1; D: .; size: .; J: TRBJ1-1; DNA: TGCGCCAGCAGCACCAGACAGAACACTGAAGCTTTCTTT; CDR3: CASSTRQNTEAFF
V: TRBV18; D: TRBD1; size: .; J: TRBJ2-1; DNA: TGTGCCAGCTCACCTAGGGGACAGTACAATGAGCAGTTCTTC; CDR3: CASSPRGQYNEQFF
V: TRBV4-3; D: TRBD2; size: .; J: TRBJ2-3; DNA: TGCGCCAGCAGCCAAAATCTAGCGGGAGGGGCAGATACGCAGTATTTT; CDR3: CASSQNLAGGADTQYF
V: TRBV9; D: TRBD2; size: few; J: TRBJ2-2; DNA: TGTGCCAGCAGCCCTAATCGCGGGACTAGCGGGACATGGAACACCGGGGAGCTGTTTTTT; CDR3: CASSPNRGTSGTWNTGELFF
V: TRBV5-1; D: .; size: .; J: TRBJ2-3; DNA: TGCGCCAGCGCTACTAAGCCAGATACGCAGTATTTT; CDR3: CASATKPDTQYF
V: TRBV4-2; D: .; size: .; J: TRBJ1-4; DNA: TGTGCCAGCAGCCAAAGTGTGGCCCCCGCGGGGAGGGCGCAAAATGAAAAACTGTTTTTT; CDR3: CASSQSVAPAGRAQNEKLFF
V: TRBV28; D: .; size: .; J: TRBJ1-1; DNA: TGTGCCAGCAGAACGAACAGGGCTACTGAAGCTTTCTTT; CDR3: CASRTNRATEAFF
V: TRBV7-9; D: TRBD1; size: .; J: TRBJ1-6; DNA: TGTGCCAGCAGCTTACAGGGACAGGGAGGGTCTTATTCACCCCTCCACTTT; CDR3: CASSLQGQGGSYSPLHF
V: TRBV9; D: .; size: few; J: TRBJ1-1; DNA: TGTGCCAGCAGCGTGCAGACAGGACAGAACACTGAAGCTTTCTTT; CDR3: CASSVQTGQNTEAFF
V: TRBV6-6; D: .; size: .; J: TRBJ2-1; DNA: TGTGCCAGCAGTTACCCTACCGAACGTGGTAATGAGCAGTTCTTC; CDR3: CASSYPTERGNEQFF
V: TRBV6-2/TRBV6-3; D: TRBD1; size: .; J: TRBJ1-4; DNA: TGTGCCAGCAGCGAAACAGGGGTCTACGAGGAAAAACTGTTTTTT; CDR3: CASSETGVYEEKLFF
V: TRBV19; D: TRBD1; size: .; J: TRBJ1-2; DNA: TGTGCCAGTAGGGGACAGACCCTTTATGGCTACACCTTC; CDR3: CASRGQTLYGYTF
V: TRBV18; D: .; size: .; J: TRBJ1-1; DNA: TGTGCCAGCTCACCACTAAACACTGAAGCTTTCTTT; CDR3: CASSPLNTEAFF
V: TRBV28; D: TRBD1; size: .; J: TRBJ1-2; DNA: TGTGCCAGCAGTTCCCAACAGGGGACCCATGGCTACACCTTC; CDR3: CASSSQQGTHGYTF
V: TRBV30; D: .; size: few; J: TRBJ2-7; DNA: TGTGCCTGGAGTTCTAAGGGGCTCGAAGAGCAGTACTTC; CDR3: CAWSSKGLEEQYF
V: TRBV6-5; D: TRBD1; size: .; J: TRBJ2-7; DNA: TGTGCCAGCAGGGGACAGGGGTTAAGCTACGAGCAGTACTTC; CDR3: CASRGQGLSYEQYF
V: TRBV5-1; D: .; size: .; J: TRBJ2-5; DNA: TGCGCCAGCAGCTTTCCAGGGTCCCAAGAGACCCAGTACTTC; CDR3: CASSFPGSQETQYF
V: TRBV6-2/TRBV6-3; D: .; size: .; J: TRBJ2-1; DNA: TGTGCCAGCAGTTACTCGAGTGCGTACAATGAGCAGTTCTTC; CDR3: CASSYSSAYNEQFF
V: TRBV6-5; D: TRBD2; size: .; J: TRBJ2-7; DNA: TGTGCCAGCAGCCAGGGACTAGCGGTCTCCTACGAGCAGTACTTC; CDR3: CASSQGLAVSYEQYF
V: TRBV19; D: TRBD2; size: .; J: TRBJ2-3; DNA: TGTGCCAGTACCGGACGACTAGCGGGAGGTATAGATACGCAGTATTTT; CDR3: CASTGRLAGGIDTQYF
V: TRBV30; D: .; size: .; J: TRBJ2-2; DNA: TGTGCCTGGAGGGCAGGGGTGAGCACCGGGGAGCTGTTTTTT; CDR3: CAWRAGVSTGELFF
V: TRBV4-3; D: .; size: once; J: TRBJ2-2; DNA: TGCGCCAGCAGCCGTGGCGGGACCGACACCGGGGAGCTGTTTTTT; CDR3: CASSRGGTDTGELFF
V: TRBV2; D: TRBD2; size: .; J: TRBJ2-7; DNA: TGTGCCAGCAGTCAGAGGGGACTAGCGGCAAGCAGAGGCGAGCAGTACTTC; CDR3: CASSQRGLAASRGEQYF